This T cell receptor beta chain stems from a study of blood T cells in healthy people across ages (dated by TCRdb to about 2015). About the investigation overall: In model experiments, template switching captured roughly one uniquely barcoded TCR beta cDNA molecule for every two T cells. Age-related changes in TCR beta repertoire diversity were measured in the study by deep sequencing normalized with unique cDNA molecular identifiers. Two additional independent replicas of 1 million unique cDNA reads from the same blood draw were analyzed for two donors (one aged 18 to 30 and one aged 80 or older). The donors were divided into four age groups: young (average around 16 years), middle-aged (approximately 39), aged (approximately 59) and long-lived (more than 75). To avoid experimental bias, donors of different ages were distributed randomly across sequencing lanes. Study-wide conclusions, independent of this receptor: There was a strong correlation between observed TCR beta diversity and the percentage of naive T cells measured by flow cytometry. Observed TCR beta diversity per million T cells fell roughly linearly with age, and a significant reduction was already apparent by age roughly 41. The long-lived group showed more naive CD4+ T cells, fewer expanded clones and increased TCR diversity than the aged group, suggesting age selection. Since profiling was done on bulk unsorted PBMCs, naive and antigen-experienced compartments could not be conclusively compared. Total diversity estimates from one million sequenced T cells were considered lower bounds and underestimates. The CMV infection status of donors was not known, potentially confounding age-related changes in expanded clonotypes.

The donors were some 36 Caucasian individuals from Russia, aged about 6 to 100 years, who were systemically healthy. Each donor gave ten milliliters of peripheral blood, collected into EDTA-treated Vacutainer tubes. Ficoll-Paque density-gradient centrifugation was used to isolate PBMCs, with at least 7 million obtained per sample. Total RNA, at least 5 micrograms per sample, was extracted from PBMCs with Trizol reagent. Naive CD45RAhigh/CD27high T cell percentages were measured by flow cytometry on a PBMC aliquot from every donor. The library was prepared using 5' RACE. Instrument used: Illumina HiSeq 2500. A second PCR of roughly 7 to 11 cycles was performed with a sample-barcoded 5' primer and a J-beta primer mix. A unique molecular identifier was introduced onto each TCR beta cDNA molecule by a template-switch 5' adaptor carrying 12 random nucleotides. Each sample yielded at least 2.5 million CDR3-containing paired-end reads. First-strand cDNA synthesis was performed from all RNA using the Mint cDNA synthesis kit, with priming by a TRBC-specific oligonucleotide. Following uracil-DNA glycosylase treatment, all cDNA underwent a first 18-cycle PCR with the universal primers M1SS and BC2_uni_R. Processing in the source paper ran as follows. For normalization, 1 million high-quality reads were randomly selected from each sample, with every read carrying a distinct molecular identifier. Instead of being binned into consensus sequences, reads with shared molecular identifiers were discarded. MiTCR, set to a Q25 quality threshold and the strictest error-elimination algorithm, was used for CDR3 identification, clonotype clustering and error correction. A nonparametric unseen species model using Euler transformation provided a lower-bound estimate of total TCR beta diversity. TCRdb reran the public reads through fastp at Q25 and MiXCR, keeping productive beta chains. Duplicate CDR3 protein sequences are folded into a single record with the most common DNA and genes. These V and J calls rely on TCRdb rather than the paper's analysis. For this sample there are 910,000 or so distinct CDR3 sequences; just over 50% appear just once. Together, the top ten hold 20% to 25% of the sample.

This clonotype has a handful of counts. What this receptor recognizes is not known. The sample holds no much larger clone one base away, and base qualities are not on file. Reading from cysteine to phenylalanine, the CDR3 counts 17 amino acids. Just the 51-base CDR3 DNA is kept, in frame starting at base 1. At the junction V is shortened by 0 bases and J by 0 bases; bases outside the gene matches: 8. CDR1 is given as MGHRA and CDR2 as YSYEKL, both from the germline V gene. This chain is built from TRBV4-1 and TRBJ2-7, and 7 bases in between align with TRBD2. Material: blood. This TCR came from a woman aged 55-70 years in good health. In nucleotides, the sequence is TGCGCCAGCAGCCAAGATCTAGCGGCCGGTAGCTCCTACGAGCAGTACTTC. Its protein reads: CASSQDLAAGSSYEQYF.